Listed here are 22 T cell receptor beta chains from one sample, sequenced in a study of blood T cell repertoires in COVID-19. Assay: immunoSEQ multiplex PCR; the TCRdb copy retains only in-frame clones and omits some. The sample holds roughly 260,000 clones, about 90% seen once. The sample was peripheral blood. The receptors were gathered from a woman between 45 and 65 years old who had recovered from COVID-19.

The chain has TRBV19 and TRBJ2-2; a weak D match, TRBD2 (5 bases). Germline CDR1 and CDR2: LNHDA and SQIVND (reference sequence). The CDR3 loop spans 16 amino acids. Trimming removed 3 bases at V and 0 bases at J, with 11 bases between. The CDR3 nucleotides are TGTGCCAGTAGTATTCGGGAATTAGCGAACACCGGGGAGCTGTTTTTT. Its protein product is CASSIRELANTGELFF.

This clone has a single count. V is TRBV27 and J is TRBJ1-2; TRBD1 matches at 9 bases. The germline V gene encodes CDR1 MNHEY and CDR2 SMNVEV (reference sequence). Trimming cost V 6 bases and J 1 base; bases outside gene matches: 12. The CDR3 consists of 17 residues. CDR3 nucleotide sequence: TGTGCCAGCAGGAACAGCGGTCGGACAGGGGATAACTATGGCTACACCTTC. This sequence encodes CASRNSGRTGDNYGYTF.

V usage is TRBV3-1 (or the pseudogene TRBV3-2) and J usage is TRBJ2-5; 9 bases line up with TRBD2. CDR1 is LGHDT, CDR2 YNNKEL, per germline (reference sequence). This CDR3 is 13 amino acids long. J lost 8 bases, V lost 3 bases, and 4 bases had no gene match. CDR3 amino acids: CASSQSAGGTQYF. In nucleotides, the CDR3 is TGTGCCAGCAGCCAGTCAGCGGGGGGTACCCAGTACTTC.

The rearrangement uses TRBV24-1 and TRBJ2-3, with a possible D match to TRBD2 (5 bases). With 4 bases removed from V and 6 bases from J, the gap between germline ends came to 13 bases. Germline loops: CDR1 KGHDR, CDR2 SFDVKD. The CDR3 totals 14 residues. The CDR3 coding sequence is TGTGCCACCAGTGAGGACTCGTTCGGGGATACGCAGTATTTT. This translates into CATSEDSFGDTQYF.

The chain combines TRBV7-3 with TRBJ1-1, with unresolved D. The CDR3 length is 13 residues. V was pared by 1 base and J by 1 base, with 4 bases between. Germline V gene lookup returns CDR1 SGHTA and CDR2 FQGTGA. This CDR3 is CASSLIENTEAFF. CDR3 DNA sequence: TGTGCCAGCAGCTTAATAGAGAACACTGAAGCTTTCTTT.

The chain recombines TRBV11-2 with TRBJ1-4; a possible D gene is TRBD1 (6 bases). V was trimmed by 7 bases and J by 10 bases, leaving 22 bases between them. In germline, CDR1 is SGHAT, CDR2 FQNNGV. The CDR3 covers 15 residues. CDR3: CASTQDGFRGGKLFF. The DNA for the CDR3 is TGTGCCAGCACCCAAGACGGGTTTAGGGGGGGAAAACTGTTTTTT.

The V gene is TRBV7-2, the J gene TRBJ2-7, with TRBD2 identical over 10 bases. Per the germline V gene, CDR1 is SGHTA and CDR2 is FQGNSA. Losses at the gene ends were 1 base for V and 2 bases for J; bases not matched to a gene: 2. The CDR3 loop spans 15 amino acids. As DNA, the CDR3 is TGTGCCAGCAGCTTAGATACTAGCGGGGCCTACGAGCAGTACTTC. Translation: CASSLDTSGAYEQYF. Full variable domain (missing parts from reference TRBV7-2 and TRBJ2-7): GAGVSQSPSNKVTEKGKDVELRCDPISGHTALYWYRQSLGQGLEFLIYFQGNSAPDKSGLPSDRFSAERTGGSVSTLTIQRTQQEDSAVYLCASSLDTSGAYEQYFGPGTRLTVT.

This clone came up once. V gene TRBV7-2 combines with J gene TRBJ2-2; 12 bases map to TRBD2. Trimming removed 3 bases from V and 5 bases from J; junction bases left unmatched: 4. The length of the CDR3 is 16 residues. Germline V gene data show CDR1 as SGHTA and CDR2 as FQGNSA. The CDR3 reads CASSFRLAGVTGELFF. CDR3 coding DNA: TGTGCCAGCAGCTTTAGACTAGCGGGAGTAACCGGGGAGCTGTTTTTT.

The chain joins TRBV7-2 to TRBJ1-6, with 7 bases matching TRBD1. The trim removed 2 bases at V and 8 bases at J, leaving 3 bases unmatched. The V gene's germline CDR1 is SGHTA and CDR2 FQGNSA. This CDR3 contains 14 residues. The CDR3 loop reads CASSLWDRDSPLHF. CDR3 bases: TGTGCCAGCAGCTTATGGGACAGAGATTCACCCCTCCACTTT.

The CDR3 DNA reads as TGTGCCAGCAGCCAAGAAGGGACTAGCGGGAGTTTATTTCCCACCGGGGAGCTGTTTTTT. The encoded protein is CASSQEGTSGSLFPTGELFF. The V gene is TRBV4-2, the J gene TRBJ2-2, with 14 bases lining up with TRBD2. V shed 0 bases, J shed 4 bases, and the junction held 10 bases outside the gene matches. In germline, CDR1 is LGHNA, CDR2 YNFKEQ. CDR3 size: 20 residues.

This chain connects TRBV5-5 to TRBJ2-3; TRBD1 agrees at 9 bases. This CDR3 spans 16 amino acids. Germline V gives CDR1 SGHKS, CDR2 YYEKEE (reference sequence). J was trimmed by 3 bases and V by 1 base; bases with no gene match: 6. The CDR3 loop is CASSLTQGAVTDTQYF. The CDR3 region has the DNA TGTGCCAGCAGCTTGACACAGGGGGCAGTGACAGATACGCAGTATTTT. Together with reference TRBV5-5 and TRBJ2-3, the CDR3 gives the full variable domain: DAGVTQSPTHLIKTRGQQVTLRCSPISGHKSVSWYQQVLGQGPQFIFQYYEKEERGRGNFPDRFSARQFPNYSSELNVNALLLGDSALYLCASSLTQGAVTDTQYFGPGTRLTVL.

The chain has TRBV2 and TRBJ2-6, with D unresolved. The CDR3 has 14 residues. Trimming removed 7 bases from V and 0 bases from J, with 7 bases in between. Germline CDR1 reads SNHLY; CDR2 reads FYNNEI. The CDR3 protein is CASISSSGANVLTF. For the CDR3, the DNA is TGTGCCAGCATTTCGAGCTCTGGGGCCAACGTCCTGACTTTC.

This clone was seen only a few times. The chain couples TRBV5-1 to TRBJ2-3; TRBD1 is a possible D gene (5 bases). V was pared by 0 bases and J by 3 bases, with 14 bases between. Germline-derived CDR1 and CDR2 are SGHRS and YFSETQ. The CDR3 totals 16 residues. The CDR3 sequence is CASSLEPGLSTDTQYF. The CDR3 DNA reads TGCGCCAGCAGCTTGGAACCAGGGCTAAGTACAGATACGCAGTATTTT.

V is TRBV19 and J is TRBJ1-5; the match to TRBD1 covers 7 bases. Germline assignment: CDR1 LNHDA and CDR2 SQIVND (reference sequence). This CDR3 contains 15 residues. With V trimmed by 0 bases and J by 9 bases, 8 bases remained unmatched. The CDR3 protein is CASSIEGQGGVPQHF. The CDR3 DNA follows: TGTGCCAGTAGTATAGAAGGGCAGGGGGGAGTGCCCCAGCATTTT.

The chain links TRBV7-9 to TRBJ2-5; weak D call: TRBD1 (6 bases). The CDR3 is made up of 13 amino acids. Trimming left V 7 bases short and J 0 bases short, with 9 bases between. The germline V gene has CDR1 SEHNR and CDR2 FQNEAQ (reference sequence). CDR3 sequence: CASTRDNQETQYF. The CDR3, as DNA: TGTGCCAGCACCCGGGACAACCAAGAGACCCAGTACTTC.

J is TRBJ2-1 and V is TRBV2; 9 bases are a match to TRBD1. Looked up from germline, CDR1 is SNHLY and CDR2 is FYNNEI. The CDR3 contains 15 residues. V was pared by 1 base and J by 8 bases, with 6 bases of the junction left unmatched. This CDR3 reads CASSEEGTGRDEQFF. DNA of the CDR3: TGTGCCAGCAGTGAAGAGGGGACAGGGAGGGATGAGCAGTTCTTC.

The V call is TRBV5-1, the J call TRBJ2-7, with 7 bases aligning to TRBD2. Trimming cost V 4 bases and J 2 bases; bases outside gene matches: 6. Germline V gene lookup returns CDR1 SGHRS and CDR2 YFSETQ. The CDR3 has 14 residues. The CDR3: CASSNRDYPYEQYF. In DNA, the CDR3 is TGCGCCAGCAGCAACCGGGACTACCCCTACGAGCAGTACTTC.

A single count supports this clone. In nucleotides, the CDR3 is TGTGCCACCAGTGTGCTAGCCCACAATGAGCAGTTCTTC. This translates into CATSVLAHNEQFF. This sequence joins TRBV24-1 and TRBJ2-1, with a possible D match to TRBD2 (5 bases). Trimming took off 5 bases at V and 5 bases at J, with 9 bases between the two ends. This CDR3 region has 13 residues. Germline V lookup: CDR1 KGHDR, CDR2 SFDVKD.

For this clone: Other DNA sequences in the same sample also yield this CDR3. The chain carries TRBV9 and TRBJ1-6, with D possibly TRBD1 on 5 matching bases. This CDR3 spans 14 amino acids. Germline CDR1 is SGDLS and CDR2 is YYNGEE. V was trimmed by 2 bases and J by 4 bases, leaving 7 bases between them. The CDR3 DNA reads as TGTGCCAGCAGCGTGGGGGGGTATAATTCACCCCTCCACTTT. Its translation: CASSVGGYNSPLHF. The full variable domain, in which reference TRBV9 and TRBJ1-6 provide the parts outside the CDR3, is DSGVTQTPKHLITATGQRVTLRCSPRSGDLSVYWYQQSLDQGLQFLIQYYNGEERAKGNILERFSAQQFPDLHSELNLSSLELGDSALYFCASSVGGYNSPLHFGNGTRLTVT.

This clone came up many times. The CDR3 DNA reads TGTGCCAGCAGTTTCACTCCAGGGTTCTCCATTAACACCGGGGAGCTGTTTTTT. Translated, it gives CASSFTPGFSINTGELFF. The J gene is TRBJ2-2, the V gene TRBV27; D is possibly TRBD1 (5 bases). The CDR3 has 18 amino acids. Trimming took off 3 bases at V and 2 bases at J, with 19 bases between the two ends. The germline V gene has CDR1 MNHEY and CDR2 SMNVEV (reference sequence).

This clone came up a few times. This chain links TRBV7-3 with TRBJ1-1; TRBD1 matches 10 bases. The CDR3 length is 15 residues. The germline CDR1 and CDR2 sequences are SGHTA and FQGTGA. Trimming at V came to 5 bases and at J to 4 bases, leaving 7 bases not matched to a gene. This CDR3 is CASSPRDRGPTEAFF. As DNA, the CDR3 is TGTGCCAGCAGCCCCCGGGACAGGGGACCCACTGAAGCTTTCTTT.

V is TRBV10-2 and J is TRBJ1-1, with D possibly being TRBD1 (6 bases). V was pared by 2 bases and J by 7 bases, with 20 bases between. CDR3 size: 16 residues. The V gene's germline CDR1 is WSHSY and CDR2 SAAADI. CDR3 region: CASSEPPGSRGSEAFF. The CDR3 DNA is TGCGCCAGCAGTGAGCCTCCGGGATCCAGGGGAAGTGAAGCTTTCTTT.